The 11 T cell receptor beta chains reported below all come from one sample, sequenced in a study of beta chain features in type 1 diabetes. Study-wide results and caveats: Among all four CD4+ subsets, Type 1 diabetes patients had TCRB CDR3s that were moderately but significantly shorter.

Of the isolated RNA, all was reverse transcribed, and so the sequenced material was expressed TCRB transcripts. TCRdb's table, derived via immunoSEQ multiplex PCR, lists solely in-frame clones and lacks some. The table has 150,000 to 180,000 clones, approximately 10% seen once. For these TCRs, the target antigens are not known. The sequenced material came from central memory CD4+ T cells from blood. The receptors originated from a man younger than 45 with type 1 diabetes.

This clone was detected only a few times. This chain uses TRBV7-2 with TRBJ2-2, with TRBD2 identical over 7 bases. The CDR3 runs 17 residues. Losses at the gene ends were 5 bases for V and 6 bases for J; bases not matched to a gene: 15. Germline V lookup: CDR1 SGHTA, CDR2 FQGNSA. CDR3 region: CASSPQPGGSASGELFF. CDR3 DNA: TGTGCCAGCAGCCCCCAGCCGGGCGGGAGTGCCTCCGGGGAGCTGTTTTTT.

This rearrangement joins TRBV5-1 to TRBJ1-1; 12 bases match TRBD1. The CDR3 totals 16 residues. V trimming: 3 bases; J trimming: 6 bases; junction bases outside the gene matches: 9. Germline values: CDR1 SGHRS, CDR2 YFSETQ. CDR3 residues: CASSSGQGAVKAEAFF. DNA of the CDR3: TGCGCCAGCAGCTCGGGACAGGGGGCCGTGAAAGCTGAAGCTTTCTTT.

This clone has ten or more counts. The CDR3, as DNA: TGTGCCAGTAGCCAACAAAGAGAGACCCAGTACTTC. Residues: CASSQQRETQYF. The V gene is TRBV19, the J gene TRBJ2-5; D unclear. The germline V gene has CDR1 LNHDA and CDR2 SQIVND (reference sequence). The CDR3 length is 12 residues. The V end lost 6 bases, the J end lost 4 bases, and 9 bases lay between the germline ends.

The genes are TRBV18 and TRBJ2-5, with unresolved D. The CDR3 covers 13 residues. V was trimmed by 3 bases and J by 1 base, leaving 6 bases between them. Germline V gene sequence: CDR1 KGHSH, CDR2 LQKENI. The CDR3 nucleotides read TGTGCCAGCTCACCGGCCCTCCAAGAGACCCAGTACTTC. This sequence encodes CASSPALQETQYF. The variable domain in full, completed from reference TRBV18 and TRBJ2-5, reads NAGVMQNPRHLVRRRGQEARLRCSPMKGHSHVYWYRQLPEEGLKFMVYLQKENIIDESGMPKERFSAEFPKEGPSILRIQQVVRGDSAAYFCASSPALQETQYFGPGTRLLVL.

CDR3 residues: CASSQRQGGYNEQFF. For the CDR3, the DNA is TGTGCCAGCAGCCAGCGACAGGGTGGATACAATGAGCAGTTCTTC. The J gene is TRBJ2-1, the V gene TRBV14, with 7 positions matching TRBD1. Germline CDR1 SGHDN, CDR2 FVKESK. V lost 3 bases and J lost 4; bases outside the gene matches: 6. This CDR3 has 15 amino acids.

V is TRBV19 and J is TRBJ2-1, with 10 bases that match TRBD2. V was clipped by 5 bases and J by 4 bases; unmatched bases: 5. Germline loops: CDR1 LNHDA, CDR2 SQIVND (reference sequence). The CDR3 is 15 amino acids. Here the CDR3 DNA reads TGTGCCAGTAGTCGGACTAGCGGAGCTTACAATGAGCAGTTCTTC. Protein sequence: CASSRTSGAYNEQFF.

This clone was found a few times. V is TRBV5-4 and J is TRBJ2-7; 10 bases line up with TRBD2. The V segment lost 3 bases and the J segment 7 bases; nucleotides outside the gene matches: 4. Per the germline V gene, CDR1 is SGHNT and CDR2 is YYREEE (reference sequence). The CDR3 consists of 13 residues. The CDR3 DNA reads TGTGCCAGCAGCTCGGGACTAGCGAGAGAGCAGTACTTC. Translating it yields CASSSGLAREQYF.

This clone was picked up many times. The chain has TRBV14 and TRBJ2-1, with TRBD2 as a possible D gene (5 bases). The CDR3 runs 13 residues. Trimming cost V 4 bases and J 5 bases, with 9 bases left between them. The germline gives CDR1 SGHDN, CDR2 FVKESK. The CDR3 region has the DNA TGTGCCAGCAGCCGCCTCGGGGACAATGAGCAGTTCTTC. Translation: CASSRLGDNEQFF. Supplemented by reference TRBV14 and TRBJ2-1, the full variable domain reads EAGVTQFPSHSVIEKGQTVTLRCDPISGHDNLYWYRRVMGKEIKFLLHFVKESKQDESGMPNNRFLAERTGGTYSTLKVQPAELEDSGVYFCASSRLGDNEQFFGPGTRLTVL.

This clone turned up a few times. This chain links TRBV7-9 with TRBJ2-5; weak D call: TRBD1 (5 bases). CDR1 and CDR2 from the germline V gene are SEHNR and FQNEAQ (reference sequence). The CDR3 is 11 amino acids. Trimming left V 10 bases short and J 1 base short, with 7 bases between. Written as DNA, the CDR3 is TGTGCCATCGACAGCCAAGAGACCCAGTACTTC. Amino acid sequence: CAIDSQETQYF.

This rearrangement joins TRBV7-9 to TRBJ2-1, with TRBD1 matching over 8 bases. The length of the CDR3 is 16 residues. The V gene's germline CDR1 is SEHNR and CDR2 FQNEAQ (reference sequence). V lost 4 bases and J lost 0; bases outside the gene matches: 5. The CDR3 DNA is TGTGCCAGCAGCTCTCGGACAGGGAGCTCCTACAATGAGCAGTTCTTC. It yields the protein CASSSRTGSSYNEQFF.

The rearrangement joins TRBV6-5 to TRBJ2-5, with D maybe TRBD2 (6 bases). V was cut by 5 bases and J by 5 bases, with 15 bases left in between. The CDR3 length is 14 residues. Germline V gene lookup returns CDR1 MNHEY and CDR2 SVGAGI. CDR3 sequence: CASSGGTWVETQYF. The CDR3 DNA reads as TGTGCCAGCAGTGGAGGGACTTGGGTTGAGACCCAGTACTTC.